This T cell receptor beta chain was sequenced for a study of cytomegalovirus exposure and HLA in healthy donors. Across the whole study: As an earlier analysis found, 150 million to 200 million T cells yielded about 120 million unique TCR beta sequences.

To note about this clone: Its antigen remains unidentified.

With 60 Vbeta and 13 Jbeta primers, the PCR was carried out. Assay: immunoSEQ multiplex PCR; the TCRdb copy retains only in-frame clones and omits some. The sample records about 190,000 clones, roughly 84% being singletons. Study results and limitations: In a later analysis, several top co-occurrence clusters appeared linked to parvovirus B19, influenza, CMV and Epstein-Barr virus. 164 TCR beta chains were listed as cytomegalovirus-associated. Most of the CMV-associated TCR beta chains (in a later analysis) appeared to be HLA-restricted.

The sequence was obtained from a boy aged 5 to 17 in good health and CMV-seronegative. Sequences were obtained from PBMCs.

In DNA form, the CDR3 reads TGTGCCAGCAGCCCGAGACAGGGGGCCTTCTACGAGCAGTACTTC. Translated, it gives CASSPRQGAFYEQYF. The chain recombines TRBV5-4 with TRBJ2-7; the match to TRBD1 covers 10 bases. This CDR3 has 15 residues. The V gene end was trimmed by 4 bases and the J gene end by 3 bases; junction bases not matched to a gene: 7. Germline CDR1 reads SGHNT; CDR2 reads YYREEE (reference sequence).